This TCR beta chain was sequenced during a study of blood T cell repertoires in COVID-19. Profiled with immunoSEQ multiplex PCR; TCRdb holds only in-frame clones, not every one. This table holds some 220,000 clones, around nine tenths found once. The sequencing input was peripheral blood. This TCR derives from a woman between 18 and 30 years old who had recovered from COVID-19.

The CDR3 protein is CASNGRDYTF. DNA for the CDR3: TGTGCCAGCAACGGGAGGGACTACACCTTC. The chain combines TRBV28 with TRBJ1-2; D is unclear. CDR3 length: 10 amino acids. Germline-derived CDR1 and CDR2 are MDHEN and SYDVKM. V lost 7 bases, J lost 10 bases, and 10 bases lay in between.